These T cell receptor beta chains were read from a single sample in a study of CD8 T cells in ankylosing spondylitis. TCRdb used MiXCR to reprocess the 5' RACE reads, holding one entry per CDR3 protein. The data show under 450,000 distinct CDR3 sequences, roughly a sixth seen once. The source material was blood, either unsorted or a sorted T cell fraction (not recorded which). The receptors were sampled from a male donor with ankylosing spondylitis. Each CDR3 is given with its conserved first and last residue. Fields, in order: CDR3 protein, CDR3 DNA, clone size, V gene, D gene, J gene. D genes are given only for firm matches. A clone size is listed for some rows: how often the clone was seen (once, few, many), or a class if it is expanded.

CASSESVVARGYEQYF | TGTGCCAGCAGTGAATCCGTAGTTGCGAGGGGCTACGAGCAGTACTTC | . | TRBV6-1 | . | TRBJ2-7
CASSFQGARGQETQYF | TGTGCCAGCAGTTTTCAGGGGGCGCGGGGCCAAGAGACCCAGTACTTC | few | TRBV28 | TRBD1 | TRBJ2-5
CASSLVSGRAGNEQFF | TGTGCCAGCAGTTTGGTGAGCGGGAGGGCCGGGAATGAGCAGTTCTTC | few | TRBV28 | TRBD2 | TRBJ2-1
CSVEGTPNTEAFF | TGCAGCGTGGAAGGGACACCGAACACTGAAGCTTTCTTT | . | TRBV29-1 | . | TRBJ1-1
CASSPRGRGFSYNEQFF | TGTGCCAGCAGCCCCAGGGGCAGGGGCTTCTCCTACAATGAGCAGTTCTTC | once | TRBV3-1 | . | TRBJ2-1
CASSYFFEGEQYF | TGTGCCAGCAGTTACTTCTTCGAGGGCGAGCAGTACTTC | . | TRBV6-5 | . | TRBJ2-7
CSARDLRQSGYEQYF | TGCAGTGCTAGAGATCTTAGACAATCGGGATACGAGCAGTACTTC | few | TRBV20-1 | . | TRBJ2-7
CASSDLRGGTTGGTQYF | TGTGCCAGCAGTGACCTTCGTGGGGGGACCACCGGAGGGACCCAGTACTTC | few | TRBV12-3/TRBV12-4 | . | TRBJ2-5
CAWRGRPPWGTEAFF | TGTGCCTGGAGAGGGAGGCCCCCCTGGGGCACTGAAGCTTTCTTT | few | TRBV30 | . | TRBJ1-1
CASSFRQGGNYGYTF | TGTGCCAGCAGTTTCAGGCAGGGGGGTAACTATGGCTACACCTTC | few | TRBV6-5 | TRBD1 | TRBJ1-2
CASSPGLPVNSPLHF | TGTGCCAGCAGCCCCGGACTGCCGGTGAATTCACCCCTCCACTTT | few | TRBV7-8 | . | TRBJ1-6
CASSLRGDRNTEAFF | TGTGCCAGCAGCTTAAGGGGCGACAGGAACACTGAAGCTTTCTTT | . | TRBV7-2 | . | TRBJ1-1
CASSARTGSEAFF | TGTGCCAGCAGTGCCCGGACAGGGTCTGAAGCTTTCTTT | few | TRBV25-1 | TRBD1 | TRBJ1-1
CSVEIRGGRNNEQFF | TGCAGCGTTGAAATAAGGGGGGGCAGAAACAATGAGCAGTTCTTC | few | TRBV29-1 | . | TRBJ2-1
CASSPGENTEAFF | TGTGCCAGCTCACCGGGAGAGAACACTGAAGCTTTCTTT | few | TRBV18 | . | TRBJ1-1
CSVEEAGSKLNTEAFF | TGCAGCGTTGAAGAGGCAGGGTCGAAGTTGAACACTGAAGCTTTCTTT | few | TRBV29-1 | . | TRBJ1-1
CASSPSGAGETQYF | TGTGCCAGCAGCCCCAGTGGGGCGGGAGAGACCCAGTACTTC | . | TRBV7-9 | . | TRBJ2-5
CASSWARDSPLHF | TGTGCCAGCAGTTGGGCAAGGGACTCACCCCTCCACTTT | few | TRBV2 | . | TRBJ1-6
CASSHGVTPTYEQYF | TGTGCCAGCAGCCACGGGGTTACCCCTACCTACGAGCAGTACTTC | many | TRBV14 | . | TRBJ2-7